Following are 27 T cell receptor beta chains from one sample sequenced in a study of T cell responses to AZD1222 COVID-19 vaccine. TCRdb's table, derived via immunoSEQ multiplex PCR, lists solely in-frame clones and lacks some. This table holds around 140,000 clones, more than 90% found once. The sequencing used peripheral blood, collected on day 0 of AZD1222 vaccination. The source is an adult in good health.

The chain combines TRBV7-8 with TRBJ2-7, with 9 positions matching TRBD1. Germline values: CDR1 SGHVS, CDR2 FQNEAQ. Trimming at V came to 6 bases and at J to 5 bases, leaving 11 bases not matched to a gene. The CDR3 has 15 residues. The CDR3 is CASRTGQGPFHEQYF. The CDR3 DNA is TGTGCCAGCAGAACCGGACAGGGGCCTTTTCACGAGCAGTACTTC.

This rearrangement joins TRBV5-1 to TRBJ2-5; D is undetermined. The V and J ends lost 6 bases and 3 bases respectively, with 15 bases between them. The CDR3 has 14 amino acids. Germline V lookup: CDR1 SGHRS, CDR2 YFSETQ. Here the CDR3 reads CASKLSPREETQYF. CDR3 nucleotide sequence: TGCGCCAGCAAGCTTTCCCCCCGGGAAGAGACCCAGTACTTC.

The CDR3 reads CASSRTDRGWYEQYF. CDR3 DNA sequence: TGTGCCAGTAGTCGGACTGACAGGGGTTGGTACGAGCAGTACTTC. The genes are TRBV19 and TRBJ2-7; 8 positions agree with TRBD1. Germline loops: CDR1 LNHDA, CDR2 SQIVND (reference sequence). This CDR3 is built from 15 residues. J lost 4 bases, V lost 5 bases, and 10 bases had no gene match.

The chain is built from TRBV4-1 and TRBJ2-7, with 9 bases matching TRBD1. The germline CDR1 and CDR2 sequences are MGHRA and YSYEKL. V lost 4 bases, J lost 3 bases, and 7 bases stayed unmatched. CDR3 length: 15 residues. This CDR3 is CASSPRQGGFYEQYF. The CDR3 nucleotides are TGCGCCAGCAGCCCTCGACAGGGGGGGTTCTACGAGCAGTACTTC.

Written as DNA, the CDR3 is TGTGCCAGTAGTATGGTTCTCAGCCGAGAAGCTTTCTTT. This codes for CASSMVLSREAFF. The J gene is TRBJ1-1, the V gene TRBV19; D not certain. V lost 3 bases and J lost 8, with 13 bases in between. This CDR3 region has 13 residues. Looked up from germline, CDR1 is LNHDA and CDR2 is SQIVND (reference sequence).

DNA for the CDR3: TGCGCCAGCAGCTCTAGTCGCGGGGGGCCCTCCTACGAGCAGTACTTC. As protein: CASSSSRGGPSYEQYF. The V gene is TRBV5-1, the J gene TRBJ2-7; 8 bases agree with TRBD2. The CDR3 has 16 residues. J lost 0 bases, V lost 3 bases, and 8 bases had no gene match. Germline V gene sequence: CDR1 SGHRS, CDR2 YFSETQ.

CDR3 amino acids: CASSWGLAGGPGPGELFF. CDR3 coding DNA: TGCGCCAGCAGCTGGGGACTAGCGGGGGGGCCGGGACCCGGGGAGCTGTTTTTT. The V call is TRBV5-1, the J call TRBJ2-2; 16 positions match TRBD2. The CDR3 has 18 amino acids. J lost 6 bases, V lost 3 bases, and 8 bases had no gene match. Germline V gene lookup returns CDR1 SGHRS and CDR2 YFSETQ.

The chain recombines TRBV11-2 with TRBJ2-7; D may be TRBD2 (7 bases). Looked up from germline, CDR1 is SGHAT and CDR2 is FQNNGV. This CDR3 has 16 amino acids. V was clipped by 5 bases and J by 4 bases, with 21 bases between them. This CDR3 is CASSPKGGARTYEQYF. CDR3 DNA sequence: TGTGCCAGCAGCCCAAAGGGGGGGGCGAGAACATACGAGCAGTACTTC.

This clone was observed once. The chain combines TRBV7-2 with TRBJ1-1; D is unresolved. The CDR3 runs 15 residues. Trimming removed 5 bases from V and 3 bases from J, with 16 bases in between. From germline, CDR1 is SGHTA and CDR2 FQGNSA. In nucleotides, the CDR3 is TGTGCCAGCAGCCCGACAATTCTAAGGGACACTGAAGCTTTCTTT. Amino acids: CASSPTILRDTEAFF. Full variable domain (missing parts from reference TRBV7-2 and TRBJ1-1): GAGVSQSPSNKVTEKGKDVELRCDPISGHTALYWYRQSLGQGLEFLIYFQGNSAPDKSGLPSDRFSAERTGGSVSTLTIQRTQQEDSAVYLCASSPTILRDTEAFFGQGTRLTVV.

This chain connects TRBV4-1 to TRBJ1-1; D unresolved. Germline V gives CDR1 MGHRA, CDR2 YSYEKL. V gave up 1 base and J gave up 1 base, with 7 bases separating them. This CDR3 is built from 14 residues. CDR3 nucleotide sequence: TGCGCCAGCAGCCAAGTTGTAGGGAACACTGAAGCTTTCTTT. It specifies CASSQVVGNTEAFF.

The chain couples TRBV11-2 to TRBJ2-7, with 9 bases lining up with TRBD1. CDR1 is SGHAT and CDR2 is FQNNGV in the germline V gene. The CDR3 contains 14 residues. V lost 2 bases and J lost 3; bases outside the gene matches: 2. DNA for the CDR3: TGTGCCAGCAGCTTAACGGACAGGGGCTACGAGCAGTACTTC. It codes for CASSLTDRGYEQYF.

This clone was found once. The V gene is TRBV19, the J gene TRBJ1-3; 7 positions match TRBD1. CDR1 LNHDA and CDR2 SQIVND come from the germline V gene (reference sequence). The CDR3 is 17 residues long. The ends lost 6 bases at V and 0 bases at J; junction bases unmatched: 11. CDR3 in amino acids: CASRRPGQTHSGNTIYF. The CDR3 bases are TGTGCCAGTAGGCGACCGGGACAGACTCACTCTGGAAACACCATATATTTT.

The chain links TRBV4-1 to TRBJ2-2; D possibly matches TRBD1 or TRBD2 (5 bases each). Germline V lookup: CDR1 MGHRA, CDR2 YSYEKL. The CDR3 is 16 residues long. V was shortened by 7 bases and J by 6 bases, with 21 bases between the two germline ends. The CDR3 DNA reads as TGCGCCAGCAACCATCTGGGGGTAGATGTGTCCGGGGAGCTGTTTTTT. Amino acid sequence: CASNHLGVDVSGELFF.

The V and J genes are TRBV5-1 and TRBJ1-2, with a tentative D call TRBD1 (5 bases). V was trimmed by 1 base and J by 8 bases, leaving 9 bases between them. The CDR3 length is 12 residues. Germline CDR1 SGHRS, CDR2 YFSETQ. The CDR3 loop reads CASSLPGIGYTF. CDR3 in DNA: TGCGCCAGCAGCTTGCCAGGGATCGGCTACACCTTC.

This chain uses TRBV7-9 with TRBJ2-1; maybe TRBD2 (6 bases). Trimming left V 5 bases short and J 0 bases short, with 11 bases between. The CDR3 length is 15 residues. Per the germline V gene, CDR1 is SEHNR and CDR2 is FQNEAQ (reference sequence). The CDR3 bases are TGTGCCAGCAGCGGAGGGGCGAACTCCTACAATGAGCAGTTCTTC. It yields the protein CASSGGANSYNEQFF.

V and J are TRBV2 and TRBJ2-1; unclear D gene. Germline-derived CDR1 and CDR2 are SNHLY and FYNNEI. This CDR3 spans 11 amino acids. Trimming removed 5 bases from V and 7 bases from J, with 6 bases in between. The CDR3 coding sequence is TGTGCCAGCAGTAATACTAATGAGCAGTTCTTC. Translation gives CASSNTNEQFF.

CDR3 bases: TGTGCCAGCAGCCGGGGGTTGACTAATGAAAAACTGTTTTTT. This sequence encodes CASSRGLTNEKLFF. The gene calls are TRBV7-2 and TRBJ1-4, with D perhaps matching TRBD1 (5 bases). The length of the CDR3 is 14 residues. The germline V gene encodes CDR1 SGHTA and CDR2 FQGNSA. Trimming left V 5 bases short and J 2 bases short, with 9 bases between.

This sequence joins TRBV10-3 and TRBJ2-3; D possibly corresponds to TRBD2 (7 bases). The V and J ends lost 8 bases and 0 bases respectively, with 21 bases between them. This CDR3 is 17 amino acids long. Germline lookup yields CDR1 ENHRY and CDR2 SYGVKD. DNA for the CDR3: TGTGCCATCGGGGGGGGGACAACGCCACGAAGCACAGATACGCAGTATTTT. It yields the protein CAIGGGTTPRSTDTQYF.

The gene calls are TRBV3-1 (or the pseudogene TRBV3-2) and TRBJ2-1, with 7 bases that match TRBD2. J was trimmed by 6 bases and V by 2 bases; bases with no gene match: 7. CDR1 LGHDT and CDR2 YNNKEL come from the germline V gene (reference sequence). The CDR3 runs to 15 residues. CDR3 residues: CASSQSGSGGNEQFF. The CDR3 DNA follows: TGTGCCAGCAGCCAAAGCGGGTCGGGGGGCAATGAGCAGTTCTTC.

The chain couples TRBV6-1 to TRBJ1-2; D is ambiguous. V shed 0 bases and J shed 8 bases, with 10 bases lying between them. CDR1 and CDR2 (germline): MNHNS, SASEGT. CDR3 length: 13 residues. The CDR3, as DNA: TGTGCCAGCAGTGAAGCGCTTGGGGAGGGCTACACCTTC. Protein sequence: CASSEALGEGYTF.

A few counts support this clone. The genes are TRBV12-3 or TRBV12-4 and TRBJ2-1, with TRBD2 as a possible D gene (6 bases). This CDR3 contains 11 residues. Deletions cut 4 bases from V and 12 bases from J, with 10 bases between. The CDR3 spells CASSSGESQFF. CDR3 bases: TGTGCCAGCAGTTCGGGAGAATCGCAGTTCTTC.

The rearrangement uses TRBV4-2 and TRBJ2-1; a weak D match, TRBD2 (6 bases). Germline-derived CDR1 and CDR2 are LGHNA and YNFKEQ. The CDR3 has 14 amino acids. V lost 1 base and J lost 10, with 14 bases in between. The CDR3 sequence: CASSQGTSLEEQFF. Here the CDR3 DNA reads TGTGCCAGCAGCCAAGGAACTAGCCTTGAGGAGCAGTTCTTC.

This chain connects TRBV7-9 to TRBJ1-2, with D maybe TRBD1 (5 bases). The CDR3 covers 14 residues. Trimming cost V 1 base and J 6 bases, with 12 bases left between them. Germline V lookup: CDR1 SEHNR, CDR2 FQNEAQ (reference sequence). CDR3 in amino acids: CASSLGAGMDGYTF. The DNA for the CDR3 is TGTGCCAGCAGCTTAGGAGCAGGGATGGATGGCTACACCTTC. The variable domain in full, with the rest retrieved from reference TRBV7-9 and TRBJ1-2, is DTGVSQNPRHKITKRGQNVTFRCDPISEHNRLYWYRQTLGQGPEFLTYFQNEAQLEKSRLLSDRFSAERPKGSFSTLEIQRTEQGDSAMYLCASSLGAGMDGYTFGSGTRLTVV.

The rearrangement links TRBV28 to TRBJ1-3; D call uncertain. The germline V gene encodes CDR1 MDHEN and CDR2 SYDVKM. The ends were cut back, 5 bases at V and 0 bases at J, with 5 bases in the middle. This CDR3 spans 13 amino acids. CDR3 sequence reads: CASSASSGNTIYF. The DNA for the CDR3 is TGTGCCAGCAGTGCCAGCTCTGGAAACACCATATATTTT.

CDR3: CASSLGHLNYEQYF. Written as DNA, the CDR3 is TGCGCCAGCAGCTTGGGGCACCTGAACTACGAGCAGTACTTC. The V and J genes are TRBV5-1 and TRBJ2-7; D not resolved. CDR3 size: 14 residues. Looked up from germline, CDR1 is SGHRS and CDR2 is YFSETQ. The V and J ends lost 0 bases and 3 bases respectively, with 10 bases between them.

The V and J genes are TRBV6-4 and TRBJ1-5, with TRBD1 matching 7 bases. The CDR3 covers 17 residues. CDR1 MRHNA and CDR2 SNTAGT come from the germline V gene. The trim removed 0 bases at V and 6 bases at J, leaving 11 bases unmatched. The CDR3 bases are TGTGCCAGCAGTGACTCGCCACAGGGGAACTATGGTCAGCCCCAGCATTTT. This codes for CASSDSPQGNYGQPQHF.

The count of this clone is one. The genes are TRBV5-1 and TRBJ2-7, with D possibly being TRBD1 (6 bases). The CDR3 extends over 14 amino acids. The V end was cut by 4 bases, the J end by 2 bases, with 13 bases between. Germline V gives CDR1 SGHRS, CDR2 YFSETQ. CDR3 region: CASSRPTGAYEQYF. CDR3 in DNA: TGCGCCAGCAGCCGCCCGACAGGAGCCTACGAGCAGTACTTC.